A single TCR beta chain is shown here with its context. This clone is a singleton in its sample. The clone's antigen remains unknown. No base qualities exist here, and no much larger clone lies one base off it. These data are taken from a study of control samples from healthy donors and cancer patients (dated by TCRdb to about 2020). CDR1 and CDR2 were assigned from the germline V gene as MNHEY and SVGEGT. Taken from cysteine to phenylalanine, the CDR3 has 15 residues. Just CDR3 DNA is preserved here, 45 bases in frame from base 1. V is cut by 0 bases and J by 0 bases, and the space between the germline ends is 6 bases. Libraries were constructed by the immunoSEQ multiplex PCR assay. TCRdb retrieved this table from immuneACCESS and kept in-frame rearrangements only. Not all clones are present; in checked studies, unresolved V genes account for under half, and no reason is known for the remainder. For this sample the table gives 150,000 to 200,000 clones, of which 70% to 90% were detected only once. Together, the top ten hold more than 1.5% of the sample.

The rearranged segments are TRBV6-2 or TRBV6-3 and TRBJ1-3; no confident D gene assignment can be made. The sequenced sample was blood. The sequence derives from a man aged 18 to 35 in good health. The CDR3 region has the sequence CASSYSRDSGNTIYF. The nucleotide sequence reads as follows: TGTGCCAGCAGTTACTCGAGGGACTCTGGAAACACCATATATTTT.